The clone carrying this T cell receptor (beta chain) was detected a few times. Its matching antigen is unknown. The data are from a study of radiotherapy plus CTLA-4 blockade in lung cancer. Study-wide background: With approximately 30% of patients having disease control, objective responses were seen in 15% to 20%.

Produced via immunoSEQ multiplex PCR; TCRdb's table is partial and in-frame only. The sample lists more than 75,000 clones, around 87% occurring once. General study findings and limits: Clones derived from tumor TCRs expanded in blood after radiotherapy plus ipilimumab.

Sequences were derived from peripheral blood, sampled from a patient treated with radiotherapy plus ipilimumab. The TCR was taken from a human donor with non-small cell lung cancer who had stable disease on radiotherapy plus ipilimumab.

Here the CDR3 reads CASSSSGVLYSPLHF. The CDR3 nucleotides are TGTGCCAGCAGCTCATCAGGGGTCTTGTATTCACCCCTCCACTTT. The rearrangement joins TRBV7-2 to TRBJ1-6; D possibly corresponds to TRBD1 (6 bases). From germline, CDR1 is SGHTA and CDR2 FQGNSA. The CDR3 contains 15 residues. Trimming stripped 4 bases from V and 8 bases from J, with 15 bases between.